This record covers a single T cell receptor (beta chain). Its antigen is currently unknown. V was shortened by 5 bases and J by 0 bases, with 14 bases between the two germline ends. CDR3 length: 15 amino acids. Germline CDR1 is SGHVS and CDR2 is FNYEAQ. These data come from a study of cytomegalovirus exposure and HLA in healthy donors. Study outcomes and limitations: TCR beta chains numbering under 200 were designated cytomegalovirus-associated.

Measured with immunoSEQ multiplex PCR; TCRdb has only the in-frame clones, and not every one. Of around 190,000 clones listed, around nine tenths are singletons. V is TRBV7-6 and J is TRBJ2-7, with TRBD2 as a possible D gene (6 bases). This receptor was identified in a man aged 30 to 39 in good health and CMV-seropositive. The specimen sequenced was PBMCs. CDR3 region: CASSPEGGLSYEQYF. In DNA form, the CDR3 reads TGTGCCAGCAGCCCCGAGGGAGGACTCTCCTACGAGCAGTACTTC.